The clone carrying this TCR beta chain was seen more than once but under ten times. What it binds is not known. After constant-region reverse-primer amplification, full-length variable regions underwent semi-nested PCR with Nested Universal Primer A. From the 5' RACE reads, TCRdb called clonotypes with MiXCR, one entry per CDR3 protein. Here the sample spans fewer than 8,500 distinct CDR3 sequences, 36% being singletons. CDR1 and CDR2 (germline): MNHNS, SASEGT. This CDR3 has 15 amino acids. V was cut by 6 bases and J by 0 bases, with 9 bases left in between. Study findings and constraints: The TCR gene usage of tumor memory CD4+ T cells clustered together with blood and lymph node memory CD4+ cells and with lymph node naive CD4+ cells. Tumor-infiltrating Treg TCR alpha and beta sequences overlapped most with tumor naive CD4+ T cells, then blood naive.

J is TRBJ2-6 and V is TRBV6-1; D is unclear. The receptor comes from a female donor with breast cancer. The sequenced sample consisted of tumor-infiltrating memory CD4+ T cells sorted from the breast tumor. Subset denoted: memory CD4+ T cells, CD4+CD45RO+CD25-. The CDR3 protein is CASRSERSGANVLTF. The DNA for the CDR3 is TGTGCCAGCAGATCGGAGCGCTCTGGGGCCAACGTCCTGACTTTC.